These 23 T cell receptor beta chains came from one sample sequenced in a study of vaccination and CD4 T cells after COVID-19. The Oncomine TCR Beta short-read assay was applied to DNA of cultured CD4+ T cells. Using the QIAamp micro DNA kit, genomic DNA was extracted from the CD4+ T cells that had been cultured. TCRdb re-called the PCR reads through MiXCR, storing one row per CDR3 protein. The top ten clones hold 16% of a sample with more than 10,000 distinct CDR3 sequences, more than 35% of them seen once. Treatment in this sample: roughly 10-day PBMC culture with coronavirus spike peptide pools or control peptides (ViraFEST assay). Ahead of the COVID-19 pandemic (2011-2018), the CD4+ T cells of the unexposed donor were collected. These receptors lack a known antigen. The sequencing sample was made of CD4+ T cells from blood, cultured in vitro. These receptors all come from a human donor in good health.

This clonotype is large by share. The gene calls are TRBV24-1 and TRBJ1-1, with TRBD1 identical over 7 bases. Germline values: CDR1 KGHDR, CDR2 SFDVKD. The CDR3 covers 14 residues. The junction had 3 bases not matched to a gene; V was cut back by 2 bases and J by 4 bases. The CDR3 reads CATSDSGGTTEAFF. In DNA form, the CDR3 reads TGTGCCACCAGTGATTCAGGGGGGACCACTGAAGCTTTCTTT.

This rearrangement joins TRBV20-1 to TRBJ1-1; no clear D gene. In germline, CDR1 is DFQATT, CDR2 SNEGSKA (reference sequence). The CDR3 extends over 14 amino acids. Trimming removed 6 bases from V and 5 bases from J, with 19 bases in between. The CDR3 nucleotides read TGCAGTGCCACCCGACCGAGGGTGCGAACTGAAGCTTTCTTT. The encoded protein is CSATRPRVRTEAFF.

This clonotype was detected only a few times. The DNA for the CDR3 is TGTGCCAGCAGCATTATAGTAGGCGGGGAGACCCAGTACTTC. Protein product: CASSIIVGGETQYF. V is TRBV7-9 and J is TRBJ2-5, with D maybe TRBD2 (5 bases). Per the germline V gene, CDR1 is SEHNR and CDR2 is FQNEAQ (reference sequence). The V end lost 5 bases, the J end lost 5 bases, and 15 bases lay between the germline ends. The CDR3 runs 14 residues.

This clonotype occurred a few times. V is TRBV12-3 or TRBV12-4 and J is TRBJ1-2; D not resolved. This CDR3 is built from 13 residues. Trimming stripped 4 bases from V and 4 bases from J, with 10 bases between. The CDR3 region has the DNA TGTGCCAGCAGTTACCACCCTACCTATGGCTACACCTTC. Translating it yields CASSYHPTYGYTF.

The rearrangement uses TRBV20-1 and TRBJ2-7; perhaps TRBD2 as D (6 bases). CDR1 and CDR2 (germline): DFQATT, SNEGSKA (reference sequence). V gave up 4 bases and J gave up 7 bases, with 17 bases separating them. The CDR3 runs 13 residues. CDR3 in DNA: TGCAGTGCTAACTCCCCGGGACTGAGGGAGCAGTACTTC. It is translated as CSANSPGLREQYF.

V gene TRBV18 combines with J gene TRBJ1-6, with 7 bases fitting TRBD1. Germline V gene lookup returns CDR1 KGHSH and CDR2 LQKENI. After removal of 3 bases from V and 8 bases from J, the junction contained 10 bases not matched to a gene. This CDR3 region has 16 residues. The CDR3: CASSPLETGKYSPLHF. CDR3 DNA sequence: TGTGCCAGCTCACCGCTGGAGACAGGGAAGTATTCACCCCTCCACTTT.

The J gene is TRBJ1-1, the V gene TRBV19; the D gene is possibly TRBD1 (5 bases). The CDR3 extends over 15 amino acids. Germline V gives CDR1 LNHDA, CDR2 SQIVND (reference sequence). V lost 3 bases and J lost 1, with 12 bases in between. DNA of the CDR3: TGTGCCAGTAGTATTTCCAACAGGAGGAACACTGAAGCTTTCTTT. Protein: CASSISNRRNTEAFF.

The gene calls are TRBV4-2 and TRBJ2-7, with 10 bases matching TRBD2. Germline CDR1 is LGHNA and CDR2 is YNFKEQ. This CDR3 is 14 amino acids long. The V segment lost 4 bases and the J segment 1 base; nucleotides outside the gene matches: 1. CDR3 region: CASSRLAGSYEQYF. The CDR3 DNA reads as TGTGCCAGCAGCCGACTAGCGGGTTCCTACGAGCAGTACTTC.

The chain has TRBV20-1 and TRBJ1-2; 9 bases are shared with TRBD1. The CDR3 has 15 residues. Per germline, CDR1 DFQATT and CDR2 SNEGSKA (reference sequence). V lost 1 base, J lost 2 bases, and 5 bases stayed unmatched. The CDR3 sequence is CSARGGQGHNYGYTF. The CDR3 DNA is TGCAGTGCTAGAGGGGGACAGGGCCACAACTATGGCTACACCTTC.

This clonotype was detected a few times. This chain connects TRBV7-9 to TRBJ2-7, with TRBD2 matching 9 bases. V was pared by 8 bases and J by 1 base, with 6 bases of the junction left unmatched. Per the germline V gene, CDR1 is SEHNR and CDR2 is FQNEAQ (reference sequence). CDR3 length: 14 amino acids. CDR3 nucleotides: TGTGCCAGCGATCGGGCGGGAGGGTCCTACGAGCAGTACTTC. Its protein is CASDRAGGSYEQYF.

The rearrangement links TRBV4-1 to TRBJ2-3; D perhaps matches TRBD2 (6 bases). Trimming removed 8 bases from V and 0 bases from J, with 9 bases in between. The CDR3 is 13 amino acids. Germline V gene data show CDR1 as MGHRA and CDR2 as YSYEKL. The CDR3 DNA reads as TGCGCCAGCGAGAGCGGGAGCACAGATACGCAGTATTTT. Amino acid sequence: CASESGSTDTQYF.

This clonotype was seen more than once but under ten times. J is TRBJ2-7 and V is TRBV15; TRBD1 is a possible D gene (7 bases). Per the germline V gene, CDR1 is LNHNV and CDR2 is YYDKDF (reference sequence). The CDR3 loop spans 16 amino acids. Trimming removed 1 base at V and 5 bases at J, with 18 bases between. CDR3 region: CATSRARWRDSNEQYF. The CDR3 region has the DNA TGTGCCACCAGCAGAGCAAGGTGGCGGGACAGTAACGAGCAGTACTTC.

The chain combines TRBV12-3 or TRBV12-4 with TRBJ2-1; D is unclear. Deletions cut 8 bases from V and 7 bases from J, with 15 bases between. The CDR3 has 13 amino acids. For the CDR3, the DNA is TGTGCCAGCGGCCATGTCTATACGAATGAGCAGTTCTTC. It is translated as CASGHVYTNEQFF.

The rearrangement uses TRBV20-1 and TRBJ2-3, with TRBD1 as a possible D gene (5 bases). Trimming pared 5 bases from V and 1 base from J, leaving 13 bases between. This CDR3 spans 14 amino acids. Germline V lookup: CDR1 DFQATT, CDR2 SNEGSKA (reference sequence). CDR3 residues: CSAFPDSRTDTQYF. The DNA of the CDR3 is TGCAGTGCTTTCCCCGACAGTCGCACAGATACGCAGTATTTT.

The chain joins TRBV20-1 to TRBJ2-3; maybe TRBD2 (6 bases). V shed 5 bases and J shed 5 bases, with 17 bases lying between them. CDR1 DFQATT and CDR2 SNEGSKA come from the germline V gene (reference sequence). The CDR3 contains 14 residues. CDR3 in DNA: TGCAGTGCTGACCAAGGCGGGATGGGAGATACGCAGTATTTT. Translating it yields CSADQGGMGDTQYF.

CDR3 in amino acids: CSARGPRRDHEQYF. CDR3 DNA sequence: TGCAGTGCTAGAGGTCCCCGGAGGGACCACGAGCAGTACTTC. The rearrangement uses TRBV20-1 and TRBJ2-7; D might be TRBD2 (6 bases). CDR1 DFQATT and CDR2 SNEGSKA come from the germline V gene (reference sequence). V lost 1 base, J lost 5 bases, and 15 bases lay in between. The CDR3 loop spans 14 amino acids.

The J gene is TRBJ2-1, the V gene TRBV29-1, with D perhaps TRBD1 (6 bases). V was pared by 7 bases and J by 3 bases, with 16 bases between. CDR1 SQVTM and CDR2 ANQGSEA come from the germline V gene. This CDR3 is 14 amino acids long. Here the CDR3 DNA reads TGCAGCGCCAATACAGGGTTCCTCTACAATGAGCAGTTCTTC. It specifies CSANTGFLYNEQFF.

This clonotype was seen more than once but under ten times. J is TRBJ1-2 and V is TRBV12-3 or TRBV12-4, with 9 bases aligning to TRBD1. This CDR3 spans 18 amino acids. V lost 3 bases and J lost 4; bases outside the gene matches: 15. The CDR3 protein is CASSFISETGGLAYGYTF. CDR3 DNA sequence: TGTGCCAGCAGTTTTATTTCGGAGACAGGGGGACTTGCCTATGGCTACACCTTC.

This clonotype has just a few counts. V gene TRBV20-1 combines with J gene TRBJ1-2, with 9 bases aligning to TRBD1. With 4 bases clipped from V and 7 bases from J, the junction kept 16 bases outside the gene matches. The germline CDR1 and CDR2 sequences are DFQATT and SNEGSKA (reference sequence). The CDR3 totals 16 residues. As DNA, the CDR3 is TGCAGTGCTACTACACAGGGGGCCGTTCCTGGGGGTGGCTACACCTTC. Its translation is CSATTQGAVPGGGYTF.

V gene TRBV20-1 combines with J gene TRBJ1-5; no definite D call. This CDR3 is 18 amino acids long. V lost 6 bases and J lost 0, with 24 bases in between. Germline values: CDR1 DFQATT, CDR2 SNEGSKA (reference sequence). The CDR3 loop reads CSAPTRPTYRYSNQPQHF. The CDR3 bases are TGCAGTGCGCCGACCCGTCCCACCTACAGATATAGCAATCAGCCCCAGCATTTT.

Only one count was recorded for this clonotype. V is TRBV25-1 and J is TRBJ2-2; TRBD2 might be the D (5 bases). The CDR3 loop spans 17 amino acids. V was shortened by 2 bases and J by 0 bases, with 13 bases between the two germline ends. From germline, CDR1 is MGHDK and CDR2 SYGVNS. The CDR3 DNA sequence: TGTGCCAGCAGTGAAGAGGGTCCAAGCGCGAACACCGGGGAGCTGTTTTTT. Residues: CASSEEGPSANTGELFF.

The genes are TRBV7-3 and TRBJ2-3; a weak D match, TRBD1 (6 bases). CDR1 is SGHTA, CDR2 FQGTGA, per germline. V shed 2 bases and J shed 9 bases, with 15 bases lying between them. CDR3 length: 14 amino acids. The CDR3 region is CASSLDSSGTTQYF. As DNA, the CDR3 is TGTGCCAGCAGCTTAGACAGCTCCGGGACAACGCAGTATTTT.

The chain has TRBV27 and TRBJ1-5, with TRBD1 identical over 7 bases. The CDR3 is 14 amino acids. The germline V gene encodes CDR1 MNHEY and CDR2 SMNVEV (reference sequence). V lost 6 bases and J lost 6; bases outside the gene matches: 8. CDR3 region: CASRPAGGVQPQHF. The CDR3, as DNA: TGTGCCAGCAGGCCCGCAGGGGGGGTTCAGCCCCAGCATTTT.